Listed below are T cell receptor beta chains from one sample, sequenced in a study of metastatic and nonmetastatic thyroid tumors. TCRdb re-called clones via MiXCR from the PCR reads. The sample holds around 31,000 clones, roughly 20% seen once. The sample comprised tumor tissue. The source is a male donor with papillary thyroid cancer or a benign thyroid nodule (not recorded which). Some clones in this sample may be carry-over from other donors' samples. The CDR3 runs from the conserved cysteine through the conserved F or W.

j_call,cdr3_length,v_call,cdr3_aa
TRBJ2-7,16,TRBV4-2,CASSQDRTTSSYEQYF
TRBJ2-1,15,TRBV11-2,CASRTGTAFYNEQFF
TRBJ1-1,13,TRBV7-9,CARAPFSESEAFF
TRBJ2-7,14,TRBV20-1,CSAQSGGAVNEQYF
TRBJ1-1,13,TRBV3-1,CASGTGIPPEAFF
TRBJ2-3,15,TRBV24-1,CATSDPGEGTDTQYF
TRBJ1-1,13,TRBV6-2/TRBV6-3,CASSYQGRTEAFF
TRBJ2-1,15,TRBV10-3,CAISVLGGGINEQFF
TRBJ2-1,12,TRBV7-9,CASSLVLGEQFF
TRBJ1-2,18,TRBV5-1,CASSLSETQYFGRTGYTF
TRBJ2-1,17,TRBV20-1,CSASEMASGGAGDEQFF
TRBJ1-6,15,TRBV20-1,CSASGQGANNSPLHF
TRBJ2-7,15,TRBV7-9,CASSATWDRGNEQYF
TRBJ2-7,14,TRBV27,CASRGGMSSYEHYF
TRBJ2-1,16,TRBV20-1,CSAREASWSPYNEQFF
TRBJ1-6,15,TRBV20-1,CSAPDGSSYNSPLHF
TRBJ2-1,17,TRBV27,CASSYFGGSASYNEQFF
TRBJ1-6,18,TRBV6-1,CASSEARQETSYNSPLHF
TRBJ2-4,18,TRBV7-2,CASSASVAGGAAKNIQYF
TRBJ1-1,15,TRBV11-2,CASSSNRGRDTEAFF
TRBJ1-2,13,TRBV20-1,CSASSYGAYGYTF
TRBJ1-1,13,TRBV30,CAWSWKGGPRAFF
TRBJ1-6,15,TRBV12-3/TRBV12-4,CASSLRGSYNSPLHF
TRBJ1-2,15,TRBV7-2,CASSFPGRGAGGYTF
TRBJ1-2,13,TRBV28,CASSLTGVGGHTF
TRBJ2-5,16,TRBV11-2,CASSLVAVAGQEAQYF
TRBJ2-1,12,TRBV7-8,CASRPGGCEQFF
TRBJ1-3,15,TRBV30,CAWSPGPVTGNTIYF
TRBJ1-1,15,TRBV30,CAWIGTGRMNTEAFF
TRBJ2-7,14,TRBV30,CAWSVYREPYEQYF
TRBJ2-7,14,TRBV11-2,CASSLLLAGYEQYF
TRBJ2-3,14,TRBV7-2,CASSFCGSTDTQYF
TRBJ2-7,17,TRBV7-2,CASSLSARVDQAYEQYF
TRBJ1-1,15,TRBV12-3/TRBV12-4,CVSSLVHGLDTEAFF
TRBJ2-7,14,TRBV7-9,CASILTSGMYEQYF
TRBJ1-6,13,TRBV28,CAITNRGMPPLHF